The T cell receptor beta chain under discussion was sequenced for a study of CD8+ T cells in alopecia areata. V lost 5 bases to trimming and J lost 6 bases, with 10 bases between them. Germline V lookup: CDR1 SEHNR, CDR2 FQNEAQ (reference sequence). The CDR3 has 13 residues. Study-level results: In blood and scalp, many expanded lesional clones persisted during tofacitinib.

It was cDNA, reverse transcribed from extracted RNA, that served as the sequencing template. TCRdb keeps only in-frame clones here, not all; method: immunoSEQ multiplex PCR. The profile shows more than 110,000 clones, roughly 82% of them singletons. The treatment was: oral pan-JAK inhibitor, 5-10 mg twice daily. In the case of this clone: Its antigen is undetermined.

The sequence came from a human donor with alopecia areata. Specimen: CD8+ T cells sorted from blood, collected at week 4, from a patient treated with tofacitinib. J is TRBJ2-2 and V is TRBV7-9; D is possibly TRBD2 (5 bases). CDR3 loop: CASSPGVAGELFF. CDR3 DNA: TGTGCCAGCAGCCCCGGGGTGGCCGGGGAGCTGTTTTTT.